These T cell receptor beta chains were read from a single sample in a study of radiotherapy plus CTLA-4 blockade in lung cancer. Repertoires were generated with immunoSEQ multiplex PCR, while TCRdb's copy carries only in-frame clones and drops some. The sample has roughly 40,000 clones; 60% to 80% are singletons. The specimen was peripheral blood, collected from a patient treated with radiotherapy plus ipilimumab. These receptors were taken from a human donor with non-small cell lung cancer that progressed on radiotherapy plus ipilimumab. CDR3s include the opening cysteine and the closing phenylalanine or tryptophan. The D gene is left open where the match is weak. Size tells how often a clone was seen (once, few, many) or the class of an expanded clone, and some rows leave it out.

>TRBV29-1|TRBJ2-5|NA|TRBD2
CSVEDRGGLETQYF
TGCAGCGTTGAAGATCGGGGGGGCCTGGAGACCCAGTACTTC
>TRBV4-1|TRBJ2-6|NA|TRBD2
CASSQGGAGGSGANVLTF
TGCGCCAGCAGCCAGGGCGGAGCGGGAGGCTCTGGGGCCAACGTCCTGACTTTC
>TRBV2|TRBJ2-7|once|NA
CASRGQSYEQYF
TGTGCCAGCAGGGGGCAGTCCTACGAGCAGTACTTC
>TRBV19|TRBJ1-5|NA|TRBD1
CASGTGQGVGQPQHF
TGTGCCAGTGGGACAGGACAGGGGGTCGGTCAGCCCCAGCATTTT
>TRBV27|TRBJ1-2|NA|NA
CATTKLGPGYGYTF
TGTGCCACCACGAAATTAGGTCCGGGCTATGGCTACACCTTC
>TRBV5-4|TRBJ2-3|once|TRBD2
CASSLYGGGDKMGTQYF
TGTGCCAGCAGTCTCTACGGGGGAGGGGATAAGATGGGTACGCAGTATTTT
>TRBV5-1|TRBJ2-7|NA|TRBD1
CASSLGTGRYEQYF
TGCGCCAGCAGCCTTGGGACAGGGCGGTACGAGCAGTACTTC
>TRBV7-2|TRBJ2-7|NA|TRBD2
CASSPRAGGSYEQYF
TGTGCCAGCAGCCCAAGGGCGGGGGGTAGCTACGAGCAGTACTTC
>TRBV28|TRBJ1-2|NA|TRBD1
CASSSGTVYGYTF
TGTGCCAGCAGTTCAGGGACAGTCTATGGCTACACCTTC
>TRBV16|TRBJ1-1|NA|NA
CASSFQGSRDTEAFF
TGTGCCAGCAGCTTCCAGGGGAGTCGGGACACTGAAGCTTTCTTT
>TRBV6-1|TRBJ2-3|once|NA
CASSESGWSSSTDTQYF
TGTGCCAGCAGTGAAAGCGGGTGGTCTTCTAGCACAGATACGCAGTATTTT
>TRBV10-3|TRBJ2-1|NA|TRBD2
CAISRLAGAHPEQFF
TGTGCCATCAGCAGACTAGCGGGGGCACATCCGGAGCAGTTCTTC
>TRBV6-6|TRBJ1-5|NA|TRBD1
CASSYSEGAFRQPQHF
TGTGCCAGCAGTTACTCGGAGGGGGCGTTTCGACAGCCCCAGCATTTT
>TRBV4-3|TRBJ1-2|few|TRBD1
CASSQARDRVYGYTF
TGCGCCAGCAGCCAAGCCCGGGACAGGGTCTATGGCTACACCTTC
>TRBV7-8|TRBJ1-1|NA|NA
CASSTDTLNTEAFF
TGTGCCAGCAGCACGGACACCTTGAACACTGAAGCTTTCTTT
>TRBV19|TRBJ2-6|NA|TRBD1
CASSIAQGTGSAGANVLTF
TGTGCCAGTAGTATCGCTCAGGGGACAGGGAGCGCTGGGGCCAACGTCCTGACTTTC
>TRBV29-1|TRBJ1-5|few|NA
CSVVGGPNQPQHF
TGCAGCGTTGTGGGGGGTCCCAATCAGCCCCAGCATTTT
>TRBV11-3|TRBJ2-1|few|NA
CASSSTAGLSSNEQFF
TGTGCCAGCAGCTCAACCGCGGGGCTGAGTTCAAATGAGCAGTTCTTC
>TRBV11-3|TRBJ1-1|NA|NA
CASSRGQIGTEAFF
TGTGCCAGCAGCCGAGGACAGATTGGCACTGAAGCTTTCTTT
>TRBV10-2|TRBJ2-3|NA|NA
CASSERGTDTQYF
TGCGCCAGCAGTGAGCGAGGCACAGATACGCAGTATTTT
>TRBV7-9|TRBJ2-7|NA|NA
CASSAPDEQYF
TGTGCCAGCAGCGCTCCGGACGAGCAGTACTTC
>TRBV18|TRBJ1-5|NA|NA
CASSPINGLNQPQHF
TGTGCCAGCTCACCGATAAATGGCCTCAATCAGCCCCAGCATTTT
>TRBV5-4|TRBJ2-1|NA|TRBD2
CASSFTGGSSYNEQFF
TGTGCCAGCAGCTTTACGGGGGGGTCCTCCTACAATGAGCAGTTCTTC
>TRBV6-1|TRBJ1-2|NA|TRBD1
CASSETGQGHYGYTF
TGTGCCAGCAGTGAGACGGGACAGGGGCACTATGGCTACACCTTC
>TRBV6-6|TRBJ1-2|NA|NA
CASSLTGENGYTF
TGTGCCAGCAGTCTAACGGGGGAAAATGGCTACACCTTC